Below, 14 T cell receptor beta chains from the same sample are listed, as sequenced in a study of OX40 agonist ivuxolimab in advanced cancers. TCRdb keeps only in-frame clones here, not all; method: immunoSEQ multiplex PCR. The sample carries 35,000 to 45,000 clones, around 83% recorded once. The sample consisted of CD4+ or CD8+ T cells sorted from blood, taken in a trial of the OX40 agonist ivuxolimab. The source of these receptors is an adult with an advanced solid tumor such as melanoma, head and neck, liver or kidney cancer.

The rearrangement links TRBV15 to TRBJ2-1, with D tentatively TRBD2 (6 bases). The CDR3 contains 14 residues. Per germline, CDR1 LNHNV and CDR2 YYDKDF (reference sequence). Trimming removed 0 bases at V and 10 bases at J, with 13 bases between. CDR3 region: CATSRDHGGREQFF. CDR3 nucleotides: TGTGCCACCAGCAGAGATCACGGGGGAAGGGAGCAGTTCTTC.

This chain connects TRBV7-3 to TRBJ2-5; 7 positions match TRBD1. Trimming at V came to 5 bases and at J to 7 bases, leaving 7 bases not matched to a gene. CDR3 length equals 13 residues. The germline gives CDR1 SGHTA, CDR2 FQGTGA. CDR3 sequence (DNA): TGTGCCAGCAGCGCTCCGGACAGGTCGACCCAGTACTTC. Its protein product is CASSAPDRSTQYF. Supplemented by reference TRBV7-3 and TRBJ2-5, the full variable domain reads GAGVSQTPSNKVTEKGKYVELRCDPISGHTALYWYRQSLGQGPEFLIYFQGTGAADDSGLPNDRFFAVRPEGSVSTLKIQRTERGDSAVYLCASSAPDRSTQYFGPGTRLLVL.

This clone was counted a single time. The rearrangement links TRBV9 to TRBJ2-5, with a possible D match to TRBD2 (5 bases). CDR3 length: 15 amino acids. V was shortened by 8 bases and J by 5 bases, with 22 bases between the two germline ends. Per germline, CDR1 SGDLS and CDR2 YYNGEE. The CDR3 spells CASGRRTGGGETQYF. Here the CDR3 DNA reads TGTGCCAGTGGTAGAAGGACCGGCGGCGGGGAGACCCAGTACTTC.

The gene calls are TRBV6-5 and TRBJ1-2; tentatively, D is TRBD1 (5 bases). Trimming removed 6 bases at V and 4 bases at J, with 18 bases between. The CDR3 is 15 amino acids. Per the germline V gene, CDR1 is MNHEY and CDR2 is SVGAGI. DNA of the CDR3: TGTGCCAGCAGCTCGGAAGAGGGGCGTCCCTATGGCTACACCTTC. Protein product: CASSSEEGRPYGYTF.

The chain couples TRBV4-3 to TRBJ2-1, with a tentative D call TRBD1 (6 bases). The CDR3 is made up of 16 amino acids. The ends were cut back, 0 bases at V and 0 bases at J, with 9 bases in the middle. The V gene's germline CDR1 is LGHNA and CDR2 YSLEER. In nucleotides, the CDR3 is TGCGCCAGCAGCCAAGAGGGGGCGGTCTCCTACAATGAGCAGTTCTTC. Translated: CASSQEGAVSYNEQFF.

The genes are TRBV15 and TRBJ1-4; D is ambiguous. CDR1 is LNHNV and CDR2 is YYDKDF in the germline V gene (reference sequence). The V gene lost 5 bases and the J gene lost 8 bases, with 15 bases spanning the gap. The CDR3 length is 14 residues. The CDR3 reads CATSRSWEREKLFF. For the CDR3, the DNA is TGTGCCACCAGCCGTTCGTGGGAGAGGGAAAAACTGTTTTTT.

The genes are TRBV7-8 and TRBJ1-2; D not resolved. CDR3 size: 13 residues. Germline V gene sequence: CDR1 SGHVS, CDR2 FQNEAQ. V was shortened by 2 bases and J by 6 bases, with 10 bases between the two germline ends. As DNA, the CDR3 is TGTGCCAGCAGCTTATCCCGGGCAAATGGCTACACCTTC. The encoded protein is CASSLSRANGYTF.

In the case of this clone: The germline gene is not matched at one end of the junction; a read error may be the cause. The chain combines TRBV7-9 with TRBJ2-7; 11 nucleotides match TRBD1. The CDR3 runs 11 residues. Germline V lookup: CDR1 SEHNR, CDR2 FQNEAQ (reference sequence). The CDR3 DNA follows: TGTGCCAGCAGCTTGGACAGGGGGCAAAACTTC. Protein product: CASSLDRGQNF.

This clone was recorded only once. The V and J genes are TRBV7-9 and TRBJ2-7; D remains unclear. V was pared by 5 bases and J by 1 base, with 3 bases between. This CDR3 has 11 amino acids. In germline, CDR1 is SEHNR, CDR2 FQNEAQ (reference sequence). CDR3 DNA: TGTGCCAGCAGCCTTTCCTACGAGCAGTACTTC. Its translation: CASSLSYEQYF.

The V and J genes are TRBV9 and TRBJ2-5; no definite D call. V was trimmed by 3 bases and J by 1 base, leaving 10 bases between them. Germline CDR1 and CDR2: SGDLS and YYNGEE. This CDR3 has 14 residues. In DNA form, the CDR3 reads TGTGCCAGCAGCGCGGACCTGGGCCAAGAGACCCAGTACTTC. It is translated as CASSADLGQETQYF.

The CDR3: CASSIGGGPYRSDTQYF. The CDR3 DNA reads TGTGCCAGCAGCATAGGGGGAGGTCCTTACCGGTCAGATACGCAGTATTTT. J is TRBJ2-3 and V is TRBV11-2; D is tentatively TRBD1 or TRBD2 (6 bases each). V was shortened by 5 bases and J by 4 bases, with 22 bases between the two germline ends. CDR3 length: 17 residues. Germline CDR1 and CDR2: SGHAT and FQNNGV. Filled out from reference TRBV11-2 and TRBJ2-3, the complete variable domain reads EAGVAQSPRYKIIEKRQSVAFWCNPISGHATLYWYQQILGQGPKLLIQFQNNGVVDDSQLPKDRFSAERLKGVDSTLKIQPAKLEDSAVYLCASSIGGGPYRSDTQYFGPGTRLTVL.

V gene TRBV7-2 combines with J gene TRBJ1-6; a possible D gene is TRBD1 (5 bases). The CDR3 totals 15 residues. Looked up from germline, CDR1 is SGHTA and CDR2 is FQGNSA. V gave up 5 bases and J gave up 7 bases, with 15 bases separating them. CDR3 coding DNA: TGTGCCAGCAGCCTCCAGGGCGTCGGGAATTCACCCCTCCACTTT. This encodes CASSLQGVGNSPLHF.

The table lists this clone with a count of one. The chain recombines TRBV2 with TRBJ1-2; 7 bases line up with TRBD1. The CDR3 length is 13 residues. Germline V gives CDR1 SNHLY, CDR2 FYNNEI. Trimming removed 10 bases from V and 5 bases from J; junction bases left unmatched: 10. The CDR3 reads CATIPGGGYGYTF. The CDR3 nucleotides read TGTGCCACCATCCCAGGGGGGGGGTATGGCTACACCTTC.

This chain joins TRBV11-2 and TRBJ1-1, with D unclear. With 3 bases removed from V and 1 base from J, the gap between germline ends came to 18 bases. The CDR3 has 17 amino acids. Germline V lookup: CDR1 SGHAT, CDR2 FQNNGV. The CDR3 DNA is TGTGCCAGCAGCTTGAATCCTCTACTTGGGGAGAACACTGAAGCTTTCTTT. Protein product: CASSLNPLLGENTEAFF.